The entry below gives a single TCR beta chain sequence along with its context. Its target is not known. This record belongs to a study of response to subunit inactivated influenza vaccine. The CDR3 length is 12 residues. V was pared by 5 bases and J by 15 bases, with 6 bases of the junction left unmatched. Germline V gene data show CDR1 as MNHEY and CDR2 as SVGEGT. Study-level findings and limits: T cells newly recruited by each seasonal influenza vaccination are few, the authors suggested.

TCRdb itself ran the RT-PCR reads through MiXCR, one entry per CDR3 protein. Of a few hundred thousand distinct CDR3 sequences in the sample, about 12% were seen once. This chain links TRBV6-2 or TRBV6-3 with TRBJ2-1; TRBD2 aligns across 11 bases. This TCR came from a man aged 50 to 59 who received an inactivated influenza vaccine. Sequenced material: non-naive T cells sorted from PBMCs, taken about 14 days before vaccination. Written as DNA, the CDR3 is TGTGCCAGCAGTCTCGGACTAGCGGGTCCGTTCTTC. Amino acid sequence: CASSLGLAGPFF.